The sequence of this T cell receptor beta chain was determined in a study of cytomegalovirus exposure and HLA in healthy donors. Study-level points and caveats: The listing of 150 or so TCR beta chains classed them as cytomegalovirus-associated. The classifier reportedly diagnosed cytomegalovirus status with high specificity and sensitivity.

The CDR3 has 14 residues. V lost 5 bases and J lost 3, with 14 bases in between. Germline assignment: CDR1 GTSNPN and CDR2 SVGIG (reference sequence). With respect to this clone: What it binds is unknown.

Donors consisted of healthy bone marrow donors. PCR amplification relied on 60 Vbeta primers (plus 13 Jbeta primers). In the source study's methods: It was a later analysis that counted around 85 million unique TCR beta chains, of which around 11 million were shared. Some clones are missing from TCRdb's copy, which holds only in-frame ones; the method was immunoSEQ multiplex PCR. V, J and clone size reflect that table, while D and trimming were determined from the DNA. This sample's clone table lists 200,000 to 250,000 clones. This rearrangement joins TRBV30 to TRBJ1-5, with D possibly being TRBD1 (5 bases). This receptor was identified in a woman aged 25 to 39 in good health and CMV-seropositive. Source material: PBMCs. CDR3: CAWAGQSPNQPQHF. The CDR3 coding sequence is TGTGCCTGGGCTGGACAAAGCCCCAATCAGCCCCAGCATTTT.